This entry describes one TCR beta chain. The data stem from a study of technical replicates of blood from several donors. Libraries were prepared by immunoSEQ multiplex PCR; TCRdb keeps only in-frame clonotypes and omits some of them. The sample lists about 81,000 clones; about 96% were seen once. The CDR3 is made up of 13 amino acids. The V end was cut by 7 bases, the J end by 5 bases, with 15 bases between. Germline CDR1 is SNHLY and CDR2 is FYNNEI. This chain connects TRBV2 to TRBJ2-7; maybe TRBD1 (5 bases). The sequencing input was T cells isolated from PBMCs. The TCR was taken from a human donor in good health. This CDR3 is CASNEAGMNEQYF. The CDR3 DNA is TGTGCCAGCAACGAGGCAGGGATGAACGAGCAGTACTTC. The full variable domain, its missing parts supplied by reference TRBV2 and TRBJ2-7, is EPEVTQTPSHQVTQMGQEVILRCVPISNHLYFYWYRQILGQKVEFLVSFYNNEISEKSEIFDDQFSVERPDGSNFTLKIRSTKLEDSAMYFCASNEAGMNEQYFGPGTRLTVT.